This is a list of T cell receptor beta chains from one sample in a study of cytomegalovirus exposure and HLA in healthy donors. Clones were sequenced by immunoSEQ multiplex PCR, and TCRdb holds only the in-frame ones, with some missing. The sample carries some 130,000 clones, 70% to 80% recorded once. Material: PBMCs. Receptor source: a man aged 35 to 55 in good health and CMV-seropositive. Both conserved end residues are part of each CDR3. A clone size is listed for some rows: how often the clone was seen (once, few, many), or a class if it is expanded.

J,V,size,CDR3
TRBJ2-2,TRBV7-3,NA,CASSLKRTPNTGELFF
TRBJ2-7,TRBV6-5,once,CASSIGVGWTYEQYF
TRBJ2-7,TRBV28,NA,CASSSSLAGRYEQYF
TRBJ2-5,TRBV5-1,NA,CASTKQKRGEETQYF
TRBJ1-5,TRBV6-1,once,CASSSGRQPQHF
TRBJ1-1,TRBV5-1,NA,CASSLQGNTEAFF
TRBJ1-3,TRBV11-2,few,CASSLKGDRDSGNTIYF
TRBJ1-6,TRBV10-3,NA,CAIWGPTGARNSPLHF
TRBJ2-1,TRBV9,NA,CASSVAGDLNNEQFF
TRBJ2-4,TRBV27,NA,CASSLRGRADSNQYF
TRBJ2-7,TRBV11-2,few,CASSPPRASGTYEQYF
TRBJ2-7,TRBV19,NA,CASSLNNPSYEQYF
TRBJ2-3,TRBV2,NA,CASSEAKRALTDTQYF
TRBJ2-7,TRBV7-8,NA,CASARGASGTTAGHEQYF
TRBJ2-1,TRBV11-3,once,CASSLGTTSNEQFF
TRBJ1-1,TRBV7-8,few,CASSFDRGGGAFF
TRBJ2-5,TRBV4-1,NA,CASSHSGTSGTREETQYF
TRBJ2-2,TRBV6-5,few,CASSSTSGSPAGELFF
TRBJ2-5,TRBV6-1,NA,CASSGRQGVETQYF
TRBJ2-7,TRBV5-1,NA,CASSSLASSYEQYF
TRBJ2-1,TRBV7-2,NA,CASSSPGRLAGGPYNEQFF
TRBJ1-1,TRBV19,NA,CASSTRQDSIEAFF
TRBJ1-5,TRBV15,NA,CATSRDRRGQPQHF
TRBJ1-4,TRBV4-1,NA,CASHGAGEKLFF
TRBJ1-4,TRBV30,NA,CAWRPGQGRGKLFF
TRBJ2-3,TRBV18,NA,CASSPDRGGTDTQYF
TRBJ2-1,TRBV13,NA,CASSLENTGADYNEQFF
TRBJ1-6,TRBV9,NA,CASSVTGGSYNSPLHF
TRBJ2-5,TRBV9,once,CASSVASSLQETQYF
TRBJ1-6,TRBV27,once,CASSFRSSYNSPLHF
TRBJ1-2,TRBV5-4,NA,CASSSRVIYGYTF
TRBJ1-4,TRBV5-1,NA,CASNLGEGVIEKLFF
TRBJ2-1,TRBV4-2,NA,CASSQDWTSGYNEQFF
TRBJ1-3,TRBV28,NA,CASSPPWGQILGNTIYF
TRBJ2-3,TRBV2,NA,CASMDRISTDTQYF
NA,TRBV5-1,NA,CASSAGTSGISYEQYF
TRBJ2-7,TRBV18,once,CASSPSTSGAYEQYF
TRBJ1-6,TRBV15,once,CATSRDRDSNNSPLHF
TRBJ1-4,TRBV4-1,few,CASSQEKVRGEKLFF
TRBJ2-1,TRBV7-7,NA,CASSPAGLTGYSYNEQFF
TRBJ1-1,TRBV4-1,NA,CASSPFGGQGAEAFF
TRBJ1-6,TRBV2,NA,CASSAQGAYNSPLHF
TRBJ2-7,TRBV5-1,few,CASSLTVPYEQYF
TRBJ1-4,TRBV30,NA,CAWSVGQGNEKLFF
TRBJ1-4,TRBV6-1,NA,CASGRGQTNEKLFF